This T cell receptor beta chain was found in a study of metastatic and nonmetastatic thyroid tumors. Study in general: The authors compared repertoires across blood and tumor or nodule tissue from malignant and benign thyroid patients.

This clone occurred many times. The antigen is not known. Trimming took 2 bases from V and 3 from J, leaving 7 bases between them. The CDR3 loop spans 13 amino acids. Germline V gene data show CDR1 as DFQATT and CDR2 as SNEGSKA (reference sequence). Regarding the study as a whole: Across blood and tumor, TCR beta diversity in malignant thyroid tumors was reportedly significantly higher than in benign nodules.

All patients were treatment-naive before thyroid surgery. TCRdb re-analyzed the PCR reads through MiXCR. The table lists around 30,000 clones, 18% of them singletons. The sample comprised blood. The receptor comes from a female donor with papillary thyroid cancer or a benign thyroid nodule (not recorded which). Some clones in this sample may be carry-over from other donors' samples. This chain uses TRBV20-1 with TRBJ2-2; perhaps TRBD1 as D (5 bases). The CDR3 loop reads CSARRQHTGELFF. In DNA form, the CDR3 reads TGCAGTGCTAGAAGACAGCACACCGGGGAGCTGTTTTTT.